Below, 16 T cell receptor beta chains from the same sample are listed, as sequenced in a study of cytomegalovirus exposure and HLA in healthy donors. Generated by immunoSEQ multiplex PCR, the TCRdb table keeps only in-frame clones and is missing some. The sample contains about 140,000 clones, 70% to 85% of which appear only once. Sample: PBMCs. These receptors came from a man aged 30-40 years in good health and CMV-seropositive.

CDR3 sequence reads: CASSYSNRGQTEAFF. The DNA of the CDR3 is TGTGCCAGCAGTTACTCGAACCGAGGACAGACTGAAGCTTTCTTT. This chain connects TRBV6-5 to TRBJ1-1; D possibly corresponds to TRBD1 (6 bases). CDR1 and CDR2 from the germline V gene are MNHEY and SVGAGI. Trimming left V 0 bases short and J 5 bases short, with 13 bases between. The CDR3 is 15 amino acids.

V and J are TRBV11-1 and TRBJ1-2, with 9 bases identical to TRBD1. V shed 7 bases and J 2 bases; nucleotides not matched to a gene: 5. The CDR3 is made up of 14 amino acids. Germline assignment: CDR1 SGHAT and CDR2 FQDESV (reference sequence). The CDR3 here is CASTKDRGNYGYTF. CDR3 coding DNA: TGTGCCAGCACCAAAGACAGGGGGAACTATGGCTACACCTTC.

CDR3 bases: TGTGCCAGCCGACAGTCCCAAGAGACCCAGTACTTC. It is translated as CASRQSQETQYF. This chain joins TRBV6-6 and TRBJ2-5; D possibly corresponds to TRBD1 (5 bases). Germline V gene lookup returns CDR1 MNHNY and CDR2 SVGAGI (reference sequence). This CDR3 is 12 amino acids long. Trimming took off 8 bases at V and 1 base at J, with 8 bases between the two ends.

CDR3 region: CASSSSDRTNYGYTF. Written as DNA, the CDR3 is TGTGCCAGCAGCTCATCAGACAGAACTAACTATGGCTACACCTTC. This sequence joins TRBV11-2 and TRBJ1-2; possible D gene TRBD1, 5 bases. Germline CDR1 reads SGHAT; CDR2 reads FQNNGV. There are 15 residues in the CDR3. The V end was cut by 4 bases, the J end by 0 bases, with 12 bases between.

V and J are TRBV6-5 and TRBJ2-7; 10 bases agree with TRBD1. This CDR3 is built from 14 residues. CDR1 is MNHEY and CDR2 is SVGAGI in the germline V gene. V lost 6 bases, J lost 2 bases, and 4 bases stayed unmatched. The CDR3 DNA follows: TGTGCCAGCAGCCCGGGACAGGGGACCTACGAGCAGTACTTC. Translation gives CASSPGQGTYEQYF.

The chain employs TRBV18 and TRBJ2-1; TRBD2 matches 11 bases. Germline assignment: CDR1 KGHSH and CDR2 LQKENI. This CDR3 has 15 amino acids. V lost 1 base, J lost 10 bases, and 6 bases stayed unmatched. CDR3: CASSPLAGGVSEQFF. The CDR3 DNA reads TGTGCCAGCTCACCACTAGCGGGAGGGGTCAGCGAGCAGTTCTTC. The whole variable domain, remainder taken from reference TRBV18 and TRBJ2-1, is NAGVMQNPRHLVRRRGQEARLRCSPMKGHSHVYWYRQLPEEGLKFMVYLQKENIIDESGMPKERFSAEFPKEGPSILRIQQVVRGDSAAYFCASSPLAGGVSEQFFGPGTRLTVL.

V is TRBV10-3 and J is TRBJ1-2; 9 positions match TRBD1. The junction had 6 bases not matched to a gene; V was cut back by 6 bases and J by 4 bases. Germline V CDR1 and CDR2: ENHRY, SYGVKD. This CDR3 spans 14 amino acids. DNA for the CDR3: TGTGCCATCAGCCCCGACAGGGGGGTCTATGGCTACACCTTC. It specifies CAISPDRGVYGYTF.

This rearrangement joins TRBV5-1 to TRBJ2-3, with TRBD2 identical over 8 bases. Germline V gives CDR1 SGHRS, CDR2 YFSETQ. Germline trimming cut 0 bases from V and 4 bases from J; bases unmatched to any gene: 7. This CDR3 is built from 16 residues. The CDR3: CASSLDVAGGSDTQYF. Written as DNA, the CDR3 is TGCGCCAGCAGCTTGGATGTTGCGGGGGGCTCAGATACGCAGTATTTT.

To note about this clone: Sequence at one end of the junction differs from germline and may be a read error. The CDR3 region has the DNA TGTGCCAGGAGTGGGGGTCGGGACACAGATACGCAGTATTTT. Protein sequence: CARSGGRDTDTQYF. V and J are TRBV2 and TRBJ2-3, with D perhaps being TRBD1 or TRBD2 (5 bases each). CDR3 size: 14 residues. Per germline, CDR1 SNHLY and CDR2 FYNNEI.

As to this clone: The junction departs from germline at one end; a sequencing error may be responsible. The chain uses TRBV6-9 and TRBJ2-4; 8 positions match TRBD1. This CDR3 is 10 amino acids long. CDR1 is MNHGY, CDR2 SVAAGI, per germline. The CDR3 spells CASSSGTGPF. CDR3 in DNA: TGTGCCAGCAGTTCCGGGACAGGTCCTTTC.

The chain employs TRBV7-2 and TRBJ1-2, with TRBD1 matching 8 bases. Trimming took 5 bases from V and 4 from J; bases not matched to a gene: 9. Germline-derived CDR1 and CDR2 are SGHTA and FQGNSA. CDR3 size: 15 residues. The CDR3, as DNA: TGTGCCAGCAGCGAGTCGGCAGGGGGCACCTATGGCTACACCTTC. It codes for CASSESAGGTYGYTF.

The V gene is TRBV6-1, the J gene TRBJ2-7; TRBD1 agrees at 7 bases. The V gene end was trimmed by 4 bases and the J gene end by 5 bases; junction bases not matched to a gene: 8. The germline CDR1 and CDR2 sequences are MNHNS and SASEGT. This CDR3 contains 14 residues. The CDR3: CASSGGQVHDEQYF. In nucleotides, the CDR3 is TGTGCCAGCAGTGGCGGACAGGTCCACGACGAGCAGTACTTC.

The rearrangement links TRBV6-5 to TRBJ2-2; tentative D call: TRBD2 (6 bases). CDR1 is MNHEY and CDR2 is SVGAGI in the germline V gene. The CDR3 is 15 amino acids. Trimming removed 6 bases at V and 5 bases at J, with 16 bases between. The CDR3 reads CASSPGTLGTGELFF. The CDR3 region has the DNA TGTGCCAGCAGCCCCGGGACTTTGGGAACCGGGGAGCTGTTTTTT.

The CDR3 bases are TGTGCCAGCGGGGGCGGGAGGGGGCTGTTTTTT. It yields the protein CASGGGRGLFF. The chain recombines TRBV2 with TRBJ2-2; 9 nucleotides line up with TRBD2. The V gene's germline CDR1 is SNHLY and CDR2 FYNNEI. The CDR3 spans 11 residues. Losses at the gene ends were 8 bases for V and 13 bases for J; bases not matched to a gene: 5. The whole variable domain, filled in from reference TRBV2 and TRBJ2-2, reads EPEVTQTPSHQVTQMGQEVILRCVPISNHLYFYWYRQILGQKVEFLVSFYNNEISEKSEIFDDQFSVERPDGSNFTLKIRSTKLEDSAMYFCASGGGRGLFFGEGSRLTVL.

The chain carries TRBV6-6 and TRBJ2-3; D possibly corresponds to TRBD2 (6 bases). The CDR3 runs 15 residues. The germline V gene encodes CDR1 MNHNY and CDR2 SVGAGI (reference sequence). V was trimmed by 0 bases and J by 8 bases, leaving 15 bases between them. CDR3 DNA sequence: TGTGCCAGCAGTTACTCCCCCGGGGTGGGGGGTACGCAGTATTTT. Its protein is CASSYSPGVGGTQYF.

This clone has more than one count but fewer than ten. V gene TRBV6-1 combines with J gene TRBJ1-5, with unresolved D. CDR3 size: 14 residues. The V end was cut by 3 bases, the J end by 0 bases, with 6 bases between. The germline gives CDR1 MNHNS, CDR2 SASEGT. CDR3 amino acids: CASSDNYSNQPQHF. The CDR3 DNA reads TGTGCCAGCAGTGATAATTATAGCAATCAGCCCCAGCATTTT.